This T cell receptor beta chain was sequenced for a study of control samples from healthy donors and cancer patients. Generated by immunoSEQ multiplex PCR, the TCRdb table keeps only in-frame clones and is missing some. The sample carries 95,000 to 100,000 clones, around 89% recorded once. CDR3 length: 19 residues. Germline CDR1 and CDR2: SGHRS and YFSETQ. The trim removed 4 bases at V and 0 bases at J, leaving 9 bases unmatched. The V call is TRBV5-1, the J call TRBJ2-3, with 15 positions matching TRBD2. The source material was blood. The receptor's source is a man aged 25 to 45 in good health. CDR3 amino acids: CASSPFGLAGGSSTDTQYF. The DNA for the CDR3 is TGCGCCAGCAGCCCCTTTGGACTAGCGGGGGGGAGTAGCACAGATACGCAGTATTTT.